This T cell receptor (beta chain) stems from a study of monozygotic twins with inflammatory bowel disease. TCRalpha and TCRbeta cDNA was put through two nested PCRs of roughly 16 and 10 cycles. TCRdb reanalyzed the 5' RACE reads, giving one entry per CDR3 protein sequence and no DNA. The clone table shows approximately 420,000 distinct CDR3 sequences, with the ten largest holding more than 2%. Germline V gives CDR1 SEHNR, CDR2 FQNEAQ (reference sequence). CDR3 length: 13 amino acids. Sequenced input: blood. The receptor was derived from a human donor with ulcerative colitis or Crohn's disease, or a healthy co-twin of an affected twin (not recorded which). V gene TRBV7-9 combines with J gene TRBJ1-1. This CDR3 reads CASSLNGNTEAFF.